The 17 T cell receptor beta chains below were found in one sample sequenced in a study of graft-versus-host responses after intestinal transplantation. Profiling relied on immunoSEQ multiplex PCR, and the TCRdb table lists in-frame clones only, not all of them. The sample lists about 97,000 clones; around 90% were seen once. The input for sequencing was PBMCs, taken roughly 68 weeks after intestinal transplant. The source is a human patient who received an intestinal transplant, so some T cells may come from the graft donor.

V gene TRBV7-3 combines with J gene TRBJ1-1; 7 nucleotides align to TRBD1. CDR3 size: 13 residues. Looked up from germline, CDR1 is SGHTA and CDR2 is FQGTGA. With 4 bases clipped from V and 7 bases from J, the junction kept 6 bases outside the gene matches. CDR3 DNA: TGTGCCAGCAGCTCAACCCGGGACAGTGAAGCTTTCTTT. Its translation: CASSSTRDSEAFF.

The chain recombines TRBV9 with TRBJ1-1; D is uncertain. Germline CDR1 is SGDLS and CDR2 is YYNGEE. The CDR3 spans 13 residues. Trimming cost V 0 bases and J 6 bases, with 9 bases left between them. CDR3 residues: CASSVASMAEAFF. The CDR3 DNA sequence: TGTGCCAGCAGCGTAGCTTCGATGGCTGAAGCTTTCTTT. Full variable domain (remainder filled in from reference TRBV9 and TRBJ1-1): DSGVTQTPKHLITATGQRVTLRCSPRSGDLSVYWYQQSLDQGLQFLIQYYNGEERAKGNILERFSAQQFPDLHSELNLSSLELGDSALYFCASSVASMAEAFFGQGTRLTVV.

J is TRBJ1-2 and V is TRBV6-5; no reliable D call. Per germline, CDR1 MNHEY and CDR2 SVGAGI. The CDR3 contains 14 residues. Trimming cost V 7 bases and J 4 bases, with 16 bases left between them. The CDR3 sequence: CASTTEEIFYGYTF. Written as DNA, the CDR3 is TGTGCCAGCACGACGGAGGAGATCTTCTATGGCTACACCTTC.

V and J are TRBV29-1 and TRBJ1-4; perhaps TRBD1 as D (6 bases). This CDR3 is 12 amino acids long. V was cut by 4 bases and J by 6 bases, with 9 bases left in between. The V gene's germline CDR1 is SQVTM and CDR2 ANQGSEA. The CDR3 DNA follows: TGCAGCGTTGCCAGGGGAGATGAAAAACTGTTTTTT. Its translation is CSVARGDEKLFF.

The gene calls are TRBV10-3 and TRBJ2-1, with 9 bases fitting TRBD2. The CDR3 runs to 13 residues. V was pared by 7 bases and J by 9 bases, with 7 bases of the junction left unmatched. Germline V gives CDR1 ENHRY, CDR2 SYGVKD. CDR3 sequence reads: CAITSGVYSEQFF. In DNA form, the CDR3 reads TGTGCCATCACTAGCGGGGTTTATAGTGAGCAGTTCTTC.

The CDR3 is CASSLVVQGGYTF. The CDR3 DNA is TGTGCCAGCAGCTTAGTCGTACAGGGCGGCTACACCTTC. The chain combines TRBV7-9 with TRBJ1-2; a possible D gene is TRBD1 (6 bases). The ends were cut back, 1 base at V and 8 bases at J, with 11 bases in the middle. CDR3 length: 13 amino acids. The germline CDR1 and CDR2 sequences are SEHNR and FQNEAQ (reference sequence).

This CDR3 reads CASSAGGSTEAFF. CDR3 nucleotide sequence: TGTGCCAGCAGCGCTGGGGGTAGCACTGAAGCTTTCTTT. The rearrangement joins TRBV9 to TRBJ1-1; D possibly corresponds to TRBD1 (5 bases). With 3 bases removed from V and 4 bases from J, the gap between germline ends came to 10 bases. From germline, CDR1 is SGDLS and CDR2 YYNGEE. The CDR3 sequence is 13 residues long.

This clone has a single count. This chain joins TRBV7-6 and TRBJ1-2; D remains unclear. V gave up 5 bases and J gave up 8 bases, with 15 bases separating them. This CDR3 contains 13 residues. Germline V lookup: CDR1 SGHVS, CDR2 FNYEAQ. CDR3 protein: CASSPFGRAGYTF. CDR3 bases: TGTGCCAGCAGCCCCTTCGGGCGGGCGGGCTACACCTTC.

The rearrangement links TRBV29-1 to TRBJ2-7, with unresolved D. Trimming left V 2 bases short and J 3 bases short, with 14 bases between. Germline assignment: CDR1 SQVTM and CDR2 ANQGSEA. The CDR3 spans 14 residues. CDR3 amino acids: CSVENGRKVYEQYF. CDR3 DNA: TGCAGCGTTGAAAACGGCAGAAAAGTCTACGAGCAGTACTTC.

In this sample, this clone is medium-sized. The chain carries TRBV6-4 and TRBJ2-2, with D unclear. The V gene lost 2 bases and the J gene lost 3 bases, with 4 bases spanning the gap. Per germline, CDR1 MRHNA and CDR2 SNTAGT. This CDR3 spans 13 amino acids. Written as DNA, the CDR3 is TGTGCCAGCAGTGACAGGGACACCGGGGAGCTGTTTTTT. This translates into CASSDRDTGELFF.

The rearrangement joins TRBV7-9 to TRBJ1-5; D is possibly TRBD1 (6 bases). CDR1 is SEHNR, CDR2 FQNEAQ, per germline (reference sequence). The CDR3 spans 16 residues. Trimming took off 3 bases at V and 2 bases at J, with 14 bases between the two ends. Here the CDR3 DNA reads TGTGCCAGCAGCTTCTGGGGGGCTCAGGGCAATCAGCCCCAGCATTTT. Amino acids: CASSFWGAQGNQPQHF.

The genes are TRBV18 and TRBJ1-1; 8 bases line up with TRBD1. Germline CDR1 is KGHSH and CDR2 is LQKENI. J gave up 7 bases and V 6 bases, and 4 bases lay outside the gene matches. This CDR3 has 12 residues. CDR3 loop: CASSPTGDEAFF. The CDR3 DNA sequence: TGTGCCAGCTCCCCGACAGGGGATGAAGCTTTCTTT.

The gene calls are TRBV10-3 and TRBJ2-1; D might be TRBD1 or TRBD2, each matching 5 bases. Trimming took off 2 bases at V and 15 bases at J, with 17 bases between the two ends. Germline CDR1 ENHRY, CDR2 SYGVKD. The CDR3 has 13 residues. In nucleotides, the CDR3 is TGTGCCATCAGTGAGAACGGCAGGGAGTTTCGGTTCTTC. Its protein is CAISENGREFRFF.

The chain recombines TRBV10-3 with TRBJ2-4; TRBD2 matches at 7 bases. The J segment lost 2 bases and the V segment lost 2 bases, leaving 3 bases of the junction unmatched. The CDR3 runs 15 residues. The V gene's germline CDR1 is ENHRY and CDR2 SYGVKD. The CDR3 protein is CAISETGTTKNIQYF. In nucleotides, the CDR3 is TGTGCCATCAGTGAGACTGGGACTACCAAAAACATTCAGTACTTC.

This chain links TRBV20-1 with TRBJ2-5, with a possible D match to TRBD1 (5 bases). Germline loops: CDR1 DFQATT, CDR2 SNEGSKA (reference sequence). The CDR3 covers 11 residues. Trimming took 5 bases from V and 11 from J, leaving 15 bases between them. CDR3 DNA sequence: TGCAGTGCTCCAGGGCTGGAGAAGCAGTACTTC. Amino acid sequence: CSAPGLEKQYF.

This clone was observed a handful of times. This rearrangement joins TRBV6-6 to TRBJ2-7; no clear D. The CDR3 has 12 residues. CDR1 and CDR2 from the germline V gene are MNHNY and SVGAGI (reference sequence). Trimming pared 1 base from V and 6 bases from J, leaving 7 bases between. The CDR3, as DNA: TGTGCCAGCAGTTACTTCCCGCGCGAGCAGTACTTC. Translated, it gives CASSYFPREQYF.

The chain recombines TRBV7-9 with TRBJ2-7, with TRBD2 matching over 10 bases. Germline CDR1 is SEHNR and CDR2 is FQNEAQ (reference sequence). The CDR3 is made up of 15 amino acids. Trimming took 4 bases from V and 3 from J; bases not matched to a gene: 6. The CDR3: CASSSDIAGGYEQYF. The CDR3, as DNA: TGTGCCAGCAGCTCAGATATAGCGGGGGGCTACGAGCAGTACTTC.